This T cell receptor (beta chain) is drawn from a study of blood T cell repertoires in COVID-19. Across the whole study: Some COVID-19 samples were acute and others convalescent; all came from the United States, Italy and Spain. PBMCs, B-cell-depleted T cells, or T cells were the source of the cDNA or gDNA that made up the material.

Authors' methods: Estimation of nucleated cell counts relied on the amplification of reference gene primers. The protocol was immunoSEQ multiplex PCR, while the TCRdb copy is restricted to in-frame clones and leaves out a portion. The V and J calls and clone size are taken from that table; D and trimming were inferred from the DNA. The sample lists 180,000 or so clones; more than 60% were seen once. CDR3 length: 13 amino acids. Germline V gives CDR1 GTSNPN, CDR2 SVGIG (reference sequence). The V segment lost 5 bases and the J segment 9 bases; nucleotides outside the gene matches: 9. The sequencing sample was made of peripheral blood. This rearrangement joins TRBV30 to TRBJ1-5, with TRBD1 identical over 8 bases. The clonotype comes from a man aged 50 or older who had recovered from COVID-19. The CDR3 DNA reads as TGTGCCTGGCAGGGGGCGGGGGGGGCGCCCCAGCATTTT. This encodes CAWQGAGGAPQHF. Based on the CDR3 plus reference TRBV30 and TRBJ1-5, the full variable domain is SQTIHQWPATLVQPVGSPLSLECTVEGTSNPNLYWYRQAAGRGLQLLFYSVGIGQISSEVPQNLSASRPQDRQFILSSKKLLLSDSGFYLCAWQGAGGAPQHFGDGTRLSIL.